Reported below is one T cell receptor beta chain. Per the germline V gene, CDR1 is SEHNR and CDR2 is FQNEAQ (reference sequence). This CDR3 spans 17 amino acids. Trimming stripped 5 bases from V and 10 bases from J, with 24 bases between. These data originate in a study of blood T cell repertoires in COVID-19. Study details: PBMCs, B-cell-depleted T cells, or T cells provided the cDNA or gDNA that made up the material.

The assay was immunoSEQ multiplex PCR, and TCRdb's table has in-frame clones only and misses some. The table has 250,000 to 350,000 clones, about nine tenths seen once. The sample comprised PBMCs or T cells enriched from blood (not recorded which). This rearrangement joins TRBV7-9 to TRBJ1-6; D perhaps matches TRBD1 (6 bases). This sequence originates from a man in his 60s who had recovered from COVID-19. CDR3 loop: CASSPGGTKGAQSPLHF. For the CDR3, the DNA is TGTGCCAGCAGCCCCGGGGGGACAAAAGGGGCCCAATCACCCCTCCACTTT.